This T cell receptor beta chain derives from a study of blood T cell repertoires in COVID-19 (dated by TCRdb to the early 2020s). At the level of the whole study: Collaborator samples came from the United States, Italy and Spain and covered acute and convalescent phases of COVID-19. The prospective study material was composed of cDNA or gDNA derived from T cells, B-cell-depleted T cells, or PBMCs. Subjects who had been exposed to COVID-19, were actively infected with it, or had recovered from it provided the deeply sampled blood TCRbeta repertoires that made up the dataset. A freely available public database, intended as a resource for researchers studying the immune response to SARS-CoV-2, is where the repertoires were released. The samples were drawn from two sources: the first 160 participants of the ongoing ImmuneRACE study, and 1,254 subjects contributed by 6 global collaborators. Nearly every sample came with metadata listing a de-identified subject ID, COVID-19 status, age in years and sex. Where HLA class I and class II types were available, the types were taken from metadata supplied by the sample provider, not from assay-based typing.

Participants in the prospective study were aged 18 to 89 years, lived in 20 to 30 United States geographic areas, and enrolled through a virtual design. To assign participants to cohorts, the prospective study relied on clinical history that participants themselves reported in a screening survey and a study questionnaire. For ImmuneRACE Cohort 3, a participant was defined as recovered based on two consecutive negative NP/OP PCR tests, clearance by a healthcare professional, or resolution of symptoms. In the prospective study, whole blood, serum and a nasopharyngeal or oropharyngeal swab were collected from each participant by mobile phlebotomists. Prospective study participants could optionally give additional blood draws and questionnaires over a roughly two-month period. Before DNA extraction, prospective study blood samples were shipped either frozen or at room temperature. Sequences SGHAT (CDR1) and FQNNGV (CDR2) are obtained from the germline V gene. Trimming costs V 3 bases and J 1 base, and their ends lie 6 bases apart. From the cysteine through the phenylalanine, the CDR3 covers 13 amino acids. The read is trimmed to its CDR3 DNA, 39 bases read in frame from base 1.

TCRbeta CDR3 regions were amplified from genomic DNA by means of the immunoSEQ Assay, a bias-controlled multiplex PCR. Per the original workflow: Within the assay, amplification of reference gene primers was used to estimate how many nucleated cells each sample contained. To quantify the absolute abundance of each unique TCRbeta CDR3 rearrangement, sequence reads were collapsed and filtered. For each sample, productive Simpson clonality was calculated as the square root of Simpson's diversity index over productive rearrangements. The immuneACCESS repertoire file appears here via TCRdb, limited to in-frame rearrangements. These files lack a portion of the clones; in checked studies, under half of the deficit traces to unresolved V genes, and the cause of the others is not known. Clonal size and the V and J genes are those of that table, whereas D and trimming came from the DNA. The sample table holds approximately 300,000 clones, of which around nine tenths were seen once. The top ten clonotypes cover 4% to 6% of the sample.

Worth noting for this clone: Which antigen it targets is not known. Qualities for individual bases were not recorded, and no much larger clone is one base off. In the same sample, other DNA sequences code for this CDR3.

Here is what the overall study found, with its caveats: How much clinical and demographic metadata was included differed by source and by participant, and the metadata was provided uncurated.

The sample taken for sequencing was PBMCs or T cells enriched from blood (not recorded which). This sequence uses TRBV11-2 and TRBJ1-2; D gene: possibly TRBD1, on 5 matching bases. The sequence derives from a man in his fifties or sixties who had recovered from COVID-19. The CDR3 has the sequence CASSFQGNYGYTF. Here is the DNA: TGTGCCAGCAGCTTTCAGGGTAACTATGGCTACACCTTC.